What follows are 24 T cell receptor beta chains derived from one specimen sequenced in a study of shared clonotypes between healthy human individuals. Profiled with immunoSEQ multiplex PCR; TCRdb holds only in-frame clones, not every one. This sample carries hundreds of thousands of clones, 60% to 75% of them seen once, and the ten largest clones take around 2%. The sequencing input was memory CD4+ T cells sorted from blood. As for subset: CD45RA-negative fraction. All receptors come from a young woman in good health.

This clone was detected many times. V usage is TRBV15 and J usage is TRBJ2-7, with no clear D. Germline-derived CDR1 and CDR2 are LNHNV and YYDKDF (reference sequence). The CDR3 loop spans 13 amino acids. Between the trimmed V and J ends, which lost 1 base and 6 bases, there was a span of 10 bases. In DNA, the CDR3 is TGTGCCACCAGCAGAGTGCCGTCCGGCGAGCAGTACTTC. Translating gives CATSRVPSGEQYF.

V gene TRBV18 combines with J gene TRBJ2-7; 9 positions agree with TRBD1. The germline gives CDR1 KGHSH, CDR2 LQKENI. V shed 3 bases, J shed 6 bases, and the junction held 18 bases outside the gene matches. The CDR3 is 18 amino acids. In DNA, the CDR3 is TGTGCCAGCTCACCGTTGACGGCTACCGGGACAGGGAGTCTCGAGCAGTACTTC. Translating gives CASSPLTATGTGSLEQYF.

The chain is built from TRBV11-2 and TRBJ1-1, with 10 bases aligning to TRBD1. The V gene's germline CDR1 is SGHAT and CDR2 FQNNGV. V was pared by 4 bases and J by 6 bases, with 2 bases of the junction left unmatched. The length of the CDR3 is 13 residues. The CDR3 loop is CASSWDRGAEAFF. CDR3 nucleotide sequence: TGTGCCAGCAGCTGGGACAGGGGTGCTGAAGCTTTCTTT.

This clone appeared a single time. A much larger clone differs from this one at a single base, so this may be a read error. No conserved phenylalanine or tryptophan ends this CDR3, so it is likely a read error. This chain uses TRBV29-1 with TRBJ1-2; D is unclear. The V end was cut by 4 bases, the J end by 10 bases, with 10 bases between. This CDR3 is built from 10 residues. Germline-derived CDR1 and CDR2 are SQVTM and ANQGSEA. The CDR3 region is CSVGGRAYTL. For the CDR3, the DNA is TGCAGCGTTGGAGGGCGGGCCTACACCCTC.

The V call is TRBV20-1, the J call TRBJ1-1, with D maybe TRBD1 (5 bases). Germline assignment: CDR1 DFQATT and CDR2 SNEGSKA (reference sequence). CDR3 length: 9 amino acids. Trimming stripped 2 bases from V and 10 bases from J, with 5 bases between. DNA of the CDR3: TGCAGTGCTAGACAGGGAGCTTTCTTT. Its translation is CSARQGAFF.

As DNA, the CDR3 is TGTGCCAGTAAGCGGGATTCGGGCACCGGGGAGCTGTTTTTT. Protein: CASKRDSGTGELFF. The chain combines TRBV6-1 with TRBJ2-2; 7 nucleotides match TRBD2. CDR1 is MNHNS, CDR2 SASEGT, per germline. Germline trimming cut 9 bases from V and 4 bases from J; bases unmatched to any gene: 8. The CDR3 has 14 residues.

The V and J genes are TRBV5-1 and TRBJ2-2; TRBD1 matches 7 bases. Germline CDR1 SGHRS, CDR2 YFSETQ. J gave up 6 bases and V 0 bases, and 11 bases lay outside the gene matches. This CDR3 has 17 residues. The CDR3 bases are TGCGCCAGCAGCTTGGTCCCTCTGGTGACAGGGCCCGGGGAGCTGTTTTTT. Translation: CASSLVPLVTGPGELFF.

V gene TRBV5-6 combines with J gene TRBJ2-1, with no clear D. Germline-derived CDR1 and CDR2 are SGHDT and YYEEEE. CDR3 length: 14 amino acids. Trimming left V 1 base short and J 5 bases short, with 10 bases between. Here the CDR3 reads CASSLLDKDNEQFF. The CDR3 DNA reads as TGTGCCAGCAGCTTGTTAGACAAAGACAATGAGCAGTTCTTC.

CDR3 sequence: CAAQGARGELFF. The CDR3 bases are TGTGCCGCACAGGGGGCGCGCGGGGAGCTGTTTTTT. This rearrangement joins TRBV19 to TRBJ2-2, with 9 bases fitting TRBD1. The CDR3 covers 12 residues. V lost 11 bases and J lost 7; bases outside the gene matches: 5. Germline V gene lookup returns CDR1 LNHDA and CDR2 SQIVND (reference sequence).

The table lists this clone with a few counts. V and J are TRBV4-2 and TRBJ2-7; 8 bases are a match to TRBD2. Looked up from germline, CDR1 is LGHNA and CDR2 is YNFKEQ. CDR3 length: 15 residues. V lost 1 base and J lost 4; bases outside the gene matches: 6. The CDR3 loop reads CASSQGAGVRYEQYF. Written as DNA, the CDR3 is TGTGCCAGCAGCCAAGGAGCGGGAGTACGGTACGAGCAGTACTTC.

The chain joins TRBV2 to TRBJ2-7, with D uncertain. V was trimmed by 0 bases and J by 6 bases, leaving 9 bases between them. This CDR3 is 13 amino acids long. In germline, CDR1 is SNHLY, CDR2 FYNNEI. CDR3 sequence (DNA): TGTGCCAGCAGTGAAGCGCTTCGGGTCGAGCAGTACTTC. Translation gives CASSEALRVEQYF. Looking up the rest from reference TRBV2 and TRBJ2-7 gives the full variable domain: EPEVTQTPSHQVTQMGQEVILRCVPISNHLYFYWYRQILGQKVEFLVSFYNNEISEKSEIFDDQFSVERPDGSNFTLKIRSTKLEDSAMYFCASSEALRVEQYFGPGTRLTVT.

As to this clone: The sample carries other DNA sequences with the same CDR3. This chain connects TRBV5-1 to TRBJ2-7; perhaps TRBD2 as D (6 bases). Germline V gene lookup returns CDR1 SGHRS and CDR2 YFSETQ. The CDR3 extends over 14 amino acids. V was shortened by 0 bases and J by 3 bases, with 10 bases between the two germline ends. CDR3 sequence reads: CASSLGTSSYEQYF. In DNA, the CDR3 is TGCGCCAGCAGCTTGGGTACTAGCAGCTACGAGCAGTACTTC. The whole variable domain, filled in from reference TRBV5-1 and TRBJ2-7, reads KAGVTQTPRYLIKTRGQQVTLSCSPISGHRSVSWYQQTPGQGLQFLFEYFSETQRNKGNFPGRFSGRQFSNSRSEMNVSTLELGDSALYLCASSLGTSSYEQYFGPGTRLTVT.

Notes on this clone: Different DNA sequences within this sample yield the same CDR3. The genes are TRBV7-7 and TRBJ2-5, with a possible D match to TRBD1 (5 bases). The CDR3 totals 13 residues. Germline V gene data show CDR1 as SSHAT and CDR2 as FNYEAQ (reference sequence). Deletions cut 5 bases from V and 2 bases from J, with 9 bases between. The CDR3 spells CASSPDSQETQYF. The CDR3 bases are TGTGCCAGCAGCCCTGACAGTCAAGAGACCCAGTACTTC.

The J gene is TRBJ2-7, the V gene TRBV5-1; the D gene is possibly TRBD2 (7 bases). Germline V lookup: CDR1 SGHRS, CDR2 YFSETQ. V was shortened by 1 base and J by 5 bases, with 13 bases between the two germline ends. This CDR3 is 14 amino acids long. Here the CDR3 reads CASSLSGGGDEQYF. CDR3 bases: TGCGCCAGCAGCTTGTCGGGGGGCGGCGACGAGCAGTACTTC. Based on the CDR3 plus reference TRBV5-1 and TRBJ2-7, the full variable domain is KAGVTQTPRYLIKTRGQQVTLSCSPISGHRSVSWYQQTPGQGLQFLFEYFSETQRNKGNFPGRFSGRQFSNSRSEMNVSTLELGDSALYLCASSLSGGGDEQYFGPGTRLTVT.

This clone has a count of ten or more. V usage is TRBV7-9 and J usage is TRBJ2-1, with D possibly matching TRBD2 (5 bases). This CDR3 comprises 12 residues. CDR1 and CDR2 (germline): SEHNR, FQNEAQ (reference sequence). V lost 9 bases and J 6 bases, leaving 12 bases between the germline ends. The CDR3 loop is CAREGSGNEQFF. The CDR3 coding sequence is TGTGCCAGAGAAGGGAGTGGCAATGAGCAGTTCTTC.

This clone has a count of ten or more. The V gene is TRBV10-1, the J gene TRBJ1-1; a possible D gene is TRBD1 (5 bases). The CDR3 consists of 14 residues. CDR1 is WNHNN and CDR2 is SYGVQD in the germline V gene (reference sequence). V was cut by 6 bases and J by 5 bases, with 16 bases left in between. CDR3 loop: CASSRDSSGTEAFF. Here the CDR3 DNA reads TGCGCCAGCAGCCGGGACTCGAGTGGGACTGAAGCTTTCTTT.

The V and J genes are TRBV11-2 and TRBJ2-5; D is unclear. V was cut by 5 bases and J by 3 bases, with 19 bases left in between. The V gene's germline CDR1 is SGHAT and CDR2 FQNNGV. CDR3 length: 16 amino acids. The CDR3 DNA reads TGTGCCAGCAGCCTTCTCGGAAGACTTCCTAAAGAGACCCAGTACTTC. Translated: CASSLLGRLPKETQYF.

A note on this clone: This sample also contains other DNA sequences that code for the same CDR3. The genes are TRBV7-9 and TRBJ2-2, with D unresolved. V lost 0 bases and J lost 1, with 3 bases in between. Germline V lookup: CDR1 SEHNR, CDR2 FQNEAQ (reference sequence). This CDR3 has 14 amino acids. The CDR3 here is CASSLAVNTGELFF. CDR3 sequence (DNA): TGTGCCAGCAGCTTAGCGGTGAACACCGGGGAGCTGTTTTTT.

In this sample, this clone turned up a few times. The chain is built from TRBV7-3 and TRBJ1-1; unclear D gene. The V end was cut by 5 bases, the J end by 1 base, with 17 bases between. This CDR3 contains 16 residues. CDR1 and CDR2 from the germline V gene are SGHTA and FQGTGA. This chain's CDR3 is CASSRNGRLRNTEAFF. In DNA form, the CDR3 reads TGTGCCAGCAGCCGTAACGGACGGCTAAGGAACACTGAAGCTTTCTTT.

The chain recombines TRBV7-9 with TRBJ1-4, with no clear D. Germline assignment: CDR1 SEHNR and CDR2 FQNEAQ (reference sequence). There are 13 residues in the CDR3. V was shortened by 1 base and J by 6 bases, with 6 bases between the two germline ends. CDR3 amino acids: CASSLGRDEKLFF. The CDR3 bases are TGTGCCAGCAGCTTAGGAAGGGATGAAAAACTGTTTTTT.

CDR3 coding DNA: TGTGCCAGCAGCCCGGACAGATACTCCTACGAGCAGTACTTC. Residues: CASSPDRYSYEQYF. The V and J genes are TRBV27 and TRBJ2-7, with D perhaps TRBD1 (6 bases). There are 14 residues in the CDR3. Germline CDR1 and CDR2: MNHEY and SMNVEV (reference sequence). V lost 6 bases, J lost 0 bases, and 12 bases lay in between.

This chain connects TRBV30 to TRBJ2-1; D is unclear. This CDR3 spans 14 amino acids. V dropped 3 bases and J dropped 0 bases, with 9 bases sitting between them. Per the germline V gene, CDR1 is GTSNPN and CDR2 is SVGIG (reference sequence). In DNA, the CDR3 is TGTGCCTGGAGAGACTCGAGCTCCTACAATGAGCAGTTCTTC. Protein: CAWRDSSSYNEQFF.

This chain uses TRBV5-1 with TRBJ2-7; TRBD1 matches 8 bases. In germline, CDR1 is SGHRS, CDR2 YFSETQ. The trim removed 0 bases at V and 5 bases at J, leaving 13 bases unmatched. The CDR3 has 17 residues. CDR3 in DNA: TGCGCCAGCAGCTTGGGCCTTTCCACAGGGGGTACGGACGAGCAGTACTTC. Translated: CASSLGLSTGGTDEQYF.

A remark on this clone: Other DNA variants within this sample encode the same CDR3. The chain joins TRBV28 to TRBJ2-7; D call uncertain. The CDR3 spans 11 residues. Germline V gene sequence: CDR1 MDHEN, CDR2 SYDVKM. Trimming left V 6 bases short and J 3 bases short, with 6 bases between. CDR3 in DNA: TGTGCCAGCAGCCGGTTCTACGAGCAGTACTTC. Translating gives CASSRFYEQYF.